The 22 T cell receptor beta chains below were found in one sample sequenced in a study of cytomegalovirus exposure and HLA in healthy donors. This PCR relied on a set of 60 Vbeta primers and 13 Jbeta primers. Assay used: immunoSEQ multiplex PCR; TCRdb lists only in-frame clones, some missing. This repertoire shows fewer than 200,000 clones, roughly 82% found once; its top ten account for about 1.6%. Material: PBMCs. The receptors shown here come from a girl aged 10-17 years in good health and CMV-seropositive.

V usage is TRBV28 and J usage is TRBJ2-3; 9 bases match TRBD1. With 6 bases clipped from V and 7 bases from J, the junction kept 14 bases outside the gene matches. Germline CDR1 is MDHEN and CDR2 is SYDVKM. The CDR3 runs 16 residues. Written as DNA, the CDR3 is TGTGCCAGCAGGGAGGGGGGACAGGGTTTCTGGAATACGCAGTATTTT. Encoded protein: CASREGGQGFWNTQYF.

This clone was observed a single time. Written as DNA, the CDR3 is TGTGCCAGCAGCGTGGCGACAGGGGTGGGTGAAAAACTGTTTTTT. This codes for CASSVATGVGEKLFF. The rearrangement joins TRBV9 to TRBJ1-4, with 8 bases that match TRBD1. CDR3 length equals 15 residues. V shed 2 bases and J 7 bases; nucleotides not matched to a gene: 7. Germline-derived CDR1 and CDR2 are SGDLS and YYNGEE.

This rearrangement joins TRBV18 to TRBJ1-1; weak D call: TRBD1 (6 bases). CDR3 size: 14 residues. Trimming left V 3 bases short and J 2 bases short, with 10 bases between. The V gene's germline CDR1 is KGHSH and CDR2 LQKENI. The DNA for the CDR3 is TGTGCCAGCTCACCCGGACAGAGTAACACTGAAGCTTTCTTT. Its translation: CASSPGQSNTEAFF.

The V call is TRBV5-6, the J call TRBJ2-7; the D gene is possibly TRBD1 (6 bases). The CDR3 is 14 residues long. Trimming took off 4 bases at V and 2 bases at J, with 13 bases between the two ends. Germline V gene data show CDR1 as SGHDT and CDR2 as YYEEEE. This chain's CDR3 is CASSPDRRTYEQYF. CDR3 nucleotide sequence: TGTGCCAGCAGCCCCGACAGGCGGACCTACGAGCAGTACTTC.

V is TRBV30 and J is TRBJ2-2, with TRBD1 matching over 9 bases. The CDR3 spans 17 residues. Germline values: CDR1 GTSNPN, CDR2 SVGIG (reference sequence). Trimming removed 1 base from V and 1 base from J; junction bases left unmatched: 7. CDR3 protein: CAWSGAGQGENTGELFF. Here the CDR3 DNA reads TGTGCCTGGAGTGGGGCGGGACAGGGCGAGAACACCGGGGAGCTGTTTTTT.

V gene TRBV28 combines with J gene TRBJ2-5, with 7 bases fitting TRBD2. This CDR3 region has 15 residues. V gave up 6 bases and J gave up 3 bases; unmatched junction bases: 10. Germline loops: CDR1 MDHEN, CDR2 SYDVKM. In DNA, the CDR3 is TGTGCCAGCAGCTATCCGGGAGCGGGAAAAGAGACCCAGTACTTC. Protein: CASSYPGAGKETQYF.

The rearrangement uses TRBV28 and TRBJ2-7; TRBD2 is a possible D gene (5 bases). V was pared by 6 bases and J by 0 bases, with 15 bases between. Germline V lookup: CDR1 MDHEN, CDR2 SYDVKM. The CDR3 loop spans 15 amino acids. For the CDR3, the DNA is TGTGCCAGCAGCTCCGACCCAACTAGCTCCTACGAGCAGTACTTC. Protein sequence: CASSSDPTSSYEQYF.

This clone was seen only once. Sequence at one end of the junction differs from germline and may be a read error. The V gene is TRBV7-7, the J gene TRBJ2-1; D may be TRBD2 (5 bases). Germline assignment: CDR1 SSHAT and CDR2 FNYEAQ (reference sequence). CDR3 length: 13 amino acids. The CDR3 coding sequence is TGTGCTAGCAGCTTATCAGCGGCATATGAGCAGTTCTTC. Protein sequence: CASSLSAAYEQFF.

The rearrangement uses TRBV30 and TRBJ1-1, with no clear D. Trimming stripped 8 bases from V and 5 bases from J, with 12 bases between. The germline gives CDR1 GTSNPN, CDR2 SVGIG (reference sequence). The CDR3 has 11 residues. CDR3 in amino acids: CAGIRGTEAFF. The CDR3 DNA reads TGTGCCGGCATCCGAGGGACTGAAGCTTTCTTT.

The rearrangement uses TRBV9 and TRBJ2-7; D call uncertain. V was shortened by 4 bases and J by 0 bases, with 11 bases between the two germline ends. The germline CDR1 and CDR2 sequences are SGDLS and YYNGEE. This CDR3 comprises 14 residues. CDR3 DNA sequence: TGTGCCAGCAGCATCGCGGTCCACTCCTACGAGCAGTACTTC. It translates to CASSIAVHSYEQYF.

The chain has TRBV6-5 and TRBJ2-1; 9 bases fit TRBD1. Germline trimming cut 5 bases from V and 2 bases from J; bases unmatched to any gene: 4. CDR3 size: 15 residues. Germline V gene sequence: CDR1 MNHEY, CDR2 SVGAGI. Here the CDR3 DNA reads TGTGCCAGCAGTACGGGGACAGGGCCCTACAATGAGCAGTTCTTC. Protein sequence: CASSTGTGPYNEQFF.

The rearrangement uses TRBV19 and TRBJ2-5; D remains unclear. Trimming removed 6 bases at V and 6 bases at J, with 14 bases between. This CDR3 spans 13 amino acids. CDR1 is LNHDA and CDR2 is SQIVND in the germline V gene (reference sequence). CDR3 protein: CASSPDGDQTQYF. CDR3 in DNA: TGTGCCAGTAGCCCTGACGGAGATCAGACCCAGTACTTC.

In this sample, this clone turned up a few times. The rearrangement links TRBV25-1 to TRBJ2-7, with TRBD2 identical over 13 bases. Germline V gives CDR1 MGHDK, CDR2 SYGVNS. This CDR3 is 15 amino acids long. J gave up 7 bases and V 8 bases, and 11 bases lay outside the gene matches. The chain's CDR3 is CASHLGLAGAGEQYF. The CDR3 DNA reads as TGTGCCAGCCACCTCGGACTAGCGGGGGCGGGGGAGCAGTACTTC.

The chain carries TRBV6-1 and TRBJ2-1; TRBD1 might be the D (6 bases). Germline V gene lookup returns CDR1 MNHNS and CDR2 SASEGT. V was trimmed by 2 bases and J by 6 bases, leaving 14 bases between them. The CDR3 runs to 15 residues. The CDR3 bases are TGTGCCAGCAGTGAAACGGGCAGGGGTGGCAATGAGCAGTTCTTC. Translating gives CASSETGRGGNEQFF.

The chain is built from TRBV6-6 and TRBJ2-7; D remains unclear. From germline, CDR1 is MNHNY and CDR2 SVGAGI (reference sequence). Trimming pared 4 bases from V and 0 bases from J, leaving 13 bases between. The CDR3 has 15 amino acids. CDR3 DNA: TGTGCCAGCAGTTTTTTACAGCCAAGCTCCTACGAGCAGTACTTC. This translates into CASSFLQPSSYEQYF.

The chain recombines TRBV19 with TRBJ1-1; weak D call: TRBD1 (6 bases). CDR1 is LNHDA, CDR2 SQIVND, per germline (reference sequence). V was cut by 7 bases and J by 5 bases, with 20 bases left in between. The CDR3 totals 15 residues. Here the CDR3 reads CASTSTGGGETEAFF. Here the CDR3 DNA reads TGTGCCAGTACCTCTACGGGAGGGGGTGAGACTGAAGCTTTCTTT. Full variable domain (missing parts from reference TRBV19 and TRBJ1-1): DGGITQSPKYLFRKEGQNVTLSCEQNLNHDAMYWYRQDPGQGLRLIYYSQIVNDFQKGDIAEGYSVSREKKESFPLTVTSAQKNPTAFYLCASTSTGGGETEAFFGQGTRLTVV.

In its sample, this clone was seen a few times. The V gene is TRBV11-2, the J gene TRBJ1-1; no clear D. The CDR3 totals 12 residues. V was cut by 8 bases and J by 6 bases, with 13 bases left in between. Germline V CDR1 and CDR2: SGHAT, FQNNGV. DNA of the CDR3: TGTGCCAGCGGCCAAGGTAGCGCTGAAGCTTTCTTT. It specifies CASGQGSAEAFF.

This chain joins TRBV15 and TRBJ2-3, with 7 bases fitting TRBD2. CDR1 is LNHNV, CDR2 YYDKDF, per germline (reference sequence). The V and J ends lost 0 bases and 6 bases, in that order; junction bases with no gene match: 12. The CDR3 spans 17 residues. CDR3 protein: CATSRDSGGSRGDTQYF. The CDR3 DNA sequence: TGTGCCACCAGCAGAGATTCTGGCGGGAGTCGAGGCGATACGCAGTATTTT.

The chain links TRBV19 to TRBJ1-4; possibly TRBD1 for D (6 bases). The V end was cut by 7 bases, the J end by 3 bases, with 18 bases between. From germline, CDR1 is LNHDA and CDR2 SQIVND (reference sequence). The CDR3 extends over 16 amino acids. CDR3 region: CASIFNPGQPNEKLFF. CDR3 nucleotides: TGTGCCAGTATATTTAATCCCGGACAGCCTAATGAAAAACTGTTTTTT. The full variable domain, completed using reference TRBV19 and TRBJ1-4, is DGGITQSPKYLFRKEGQNVTLSCEQNLNHDAMYWYRQDPGQGLRLIYYSQIVNDFQKGDIAEGYSVSREKKESFPLTVTSAQKNPTAFYLCASIFNPGQPNEKLFFGSGTQLSVL.

CDR3 region: CASSLTSADTQYF. In DNA, the CDR3 is TGTGCCAGCAGCCTGACTAGCGCAGATACGCAGTATTTT. This chain links TRBV28 with TRBJ2-3; 8 bases line up with TRBD2. The junction had 3 bases not matched to a gene; V was cut back by 6 bases and J by 4 bases. Per the germline V gene, CDR1 is MDHEN and CDR2 is SYDVKM. This CDR3 comprises 13 residues.

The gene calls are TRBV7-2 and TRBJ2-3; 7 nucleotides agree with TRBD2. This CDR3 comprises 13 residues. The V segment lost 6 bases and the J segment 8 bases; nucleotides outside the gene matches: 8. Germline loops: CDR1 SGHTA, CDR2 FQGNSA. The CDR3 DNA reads TGTGCCAGCAGGCGAGATCCGGGGGGTACGCAGTATTTT. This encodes CASRRDPGGTQYF.

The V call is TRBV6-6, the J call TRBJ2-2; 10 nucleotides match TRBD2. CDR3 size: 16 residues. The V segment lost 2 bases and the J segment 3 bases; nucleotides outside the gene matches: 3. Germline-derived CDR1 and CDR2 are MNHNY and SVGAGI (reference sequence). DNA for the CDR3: TGTGCCAGCAGTTACCGGCTAGCGGGAGACACCGGGGAGCTGTTTTTT. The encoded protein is CASSYRLAGDTGELFF.